This TCR beta chain derives from a study of cytotoxic CD8 clonotypes in ibrutinib-treated CLL. Study-level background: Of the patients, roughly 10 were relapsed/refractory, 15 treatment-naive and some 17 IGHV unmutated. The study's findings and limits: Private clonotypes, not public ones, expanded at ibrutinib response.

Depths of 1 in 200,000 to 1 in 1 million T cells were the sequencing target. Generated by immunoSEQ multiplex PCR, the TCRdb table keeps only in-frame clones and is missing some. In the table there are 55,000 to 60,000 clones, about 54% of which are singletons. The CDR3 totals 15 residues. Per the germline V gene, CDR1 is MGHRA and CDR2 is YSYEKL. V lost 4 bases and J lost 3, with 12 bases in between. This clone was seen more than once but under ten times. Antigen: not known. The source material was PBMCs, sampled at disease progression, from a patient treated with ibrutinib. The chain couples TRBV4-1 to TRBJ1-4, with D uncertain. The clonotype comes from a human donor with chronic lymphocytic leukemia. The CDR3 is CASSLYRAANEKLFF. The DNA of the CDR3 is TGCGCCAGCAGCCTATATAGGGCGGCTAATGAAAAACTGTTTTTT.